Listed here is a single T cell receptor beta chain. The repertoire was sequenced with immunoSEQ multiplex PCR; TCRdb's copy has only in-frame clones and lacks some. The data contain about 140,000 clones, roughly nine tenths of them singletons. These data originate in a study of T cell responses to AZD1222 COVID-19 vaccine. The CDR3 is 16 residues long. V lost 1 base to trimming and J lost 3 bases, with 13 bases between them. In germline, CDR1 is MGHRA, CDR2 YSYEKL. This chain uses TRBV4-1 with TRBJ1-3; possibly TRBD1 for D (6 bases). This TCR derives from an adult in good health. Here the sequenced sample was peripheral blood, taken on day 0 of AZD1222 vaccination. As DNA, the CDR3 is TGCGCCAGCAGCCAAGGGGGGCAGGGGTTTGGAAACACCATATATTTT. Translating it yields CASSQGGQGFGNTIYF.